The rows below give T cell receptor beta chains drawn from one sample of a study of response to subunit inactivated influenza vaccine. From the RT-PCR reads, TCRdb called clonotypes with MiXCR, one entry per CDR3 protein. The sample contains about 240,000 distinct CDR3 sequences, 12% of which appear only once. Sequencing was performed on non-naive T cells sorted from PBMCs, taken roughly 2 weeks before vaccination. The receptors derive from a middle-aged man who received an inactivated influenza vaccine. The CDR3 runs from the conserved cysteine through the conserved F or W. A D gene is named only where the DNA matches it firmly. Where a row states a size, it is once, few, many or the class of an expanded clone; other rows omit it.

clone_size	d_call	j_call	v_call	cdr3_nt	cdr3_aa
many	TRBD1	TRBJ2-5	TRBV7-2	TGTGCCAGCAGCTCGACAGGGTCGGAGACCCAGTACTTC	CASSSTGSETQYF
NA	NA	TRBJ2-1	TRBV27	TGTGCCAGCAGTTTTATGATTAGCCTCTACAATGAGCAGTTCTTC	CASSFMISLYNEQFF
NA	NA	TRBJ2-7	TRBV5-6	TGTGCCAGCAGCTTTTGGGGCGCGCACAGCTCCTACGAGCAGTACTTC	CASSFWGAHSSYEQYF
NA	TRBD1	TRBJ1-5	TRBV7-2	TGTGCCAGCAGCGCGACAGGGTATAGCAATCAGCCCCAGCATTTT	CASSATGYSNQPQHF
NA	TRBD1	TRBJ1-5	TRBV10-3	TGTGCCATCAGTCCAGGGGGATTCGATCAGCCCCAGCATTTT	CAISPGGFDQPQHF
many	NA	TRBJ1-1	TRBV9	TGTGCCAGCAGCCCGCAGGGAGGGGGCACTGAAGCTTTCTTT	CASSPQGGGTEAFF
NA	TRBD1	TRBJ2-2	TRBV7-9	TGTGCCAGACCGGGACAGGAGAGCACCGGGGAGCTGTTTTTT	CARPGQESTGELFF
NA	NA	TRBJ2-3	TRBV5-1	TGCGCCAGCAGCTTGGCCCCACAGACAGATACGCAGTATTTT	CASSLAPQTDTQYF
NA	TRBD1	TRBJ1-2	TRBV7-9	TGTGCCAGCAGCAAGGGACAGGGTAGCTATGGCTACACCTTC	CASSKGQGSYGYTF
many	NA	TRBJ2-7	TRBV7-9	TGTGCCAGCAACCCGGACGGACGATGGCACGAGCAGTACTTC	CASNPDGRWHEQYF
few	NA	TRBJ2-5	TRBV28	TGTGCCAGCAGTTTATGGCCCCGAGGAGGGACGAAAGAGACCCAGTACTTC	CASSLWPRGGTKETQYF
few	TRBD1	TRBJ1-6	TRBV20-1	TGCAGTGCTAGAAACCGGGACAGGGTTGGTAATTCACCCCTCCACTTT	CSARNRDRVGNSPLHF
NA	NA	TRBJ2-7	TRBV20-1	TGCAGTGCTAGAGGCGGACCGGGACAAATCTACGAGCAGTACTTC	CSARGGPGQIYEQYF
few	NA	TRBJ2-1	TRBV2	TGTGCCAGCAGTGAAGCGCGCGCGGTCTCCTACAATGAGCAGTTCTTC	CASSEARAVSYNEQFF
few	NA	TRBJ1-5	TRBV16	TGTGCCAGCAGCCAATCTGGACTCAATCAGCCCCAGCATTTT	CASSQSGLNQPQHF
NA	TRBD2	TRBJ2-1	TRBV10-3	TGTGCCATCAGTGACTCCGGAGCGGGAGCACACAATGAGCAGTTCTTC	CAISDSGAGAHNEQFF
NA	NA	TRBJ2-1	TRBV7-2	TGTGCCAGCAGCTACAGCTTCAGCTCCTACAATGAGCAGTTCTTC	CASSYSFSSYNEQFF
few	TRBD2	TRBJ2-5	TRBV7-2	TGTGCCAGCAGCTTAGAACGGGAGGGCCTTCAAGAGACCCAGTACTTC	CASSLEREGLQETQYF
NA	NA	TRBJ2-3	TRBV7-9	TGTGCCAGCAGCACCTGGCAGGGAACGCAGTATTTT	CASSTWQGTQYF
many	NA	TRBJ2-4	TRBV7-2	TGTGCCAGCAGCTTAGTGTCGGGGTGGGACATTCAGTACTTC	CASSLVSGWDIQYF
many	TRBD1	TRBJ2-7	TRBV20-1	TGCAGTGCTCTACCGGGACAGGGGGCTTCGATTTCCTACGAGCAGTACTTC	CSALPGQGASISYEQYF
many	NA	TRBJ2-1	TRBV24-1	TGTGCCACCAGTGATACGTGGGGCGGAAGAAGCTCCTACAATGAGCAGTTCTTC	CATSDTWGGRSSYNEQFF
once	TRBD1	TRBJ2-7	TRBV5-1	TGCGCCAGCAGCGAGGGACAGGGGGCATCCTACGAGCAGTACTTC	CASSEGQGASYEQYF
NA	NA	TRBJ1-6	TRBV12-3/TRBV12-4	TGTGCCAGCAGTTTAGCACATGGCGGTTCACCCCTCCACTTT	CASSLAHGGSPLHF
once	NA	TRBJ2-6	TRBV12-3/TRBV12-4	TGTGCCAGCATGGGGGAAAGCTCTGGGGCCAACGTCCTGACTTTC	CASMGESSGANVLTF
NA	TRBD2	TRBJ2-1	TRBV20-1	TGCAGTGCTCCGAAAGGTACTAGCGGGGCTTACAATGAGCAGTTCTTC	CSAPKGTSGAYNEQFF
few	NA	TRBJ2-5	TRBV7-2	TGTGCCAGCAGCTGGGGGGGCCCTCTGGTGGAGACCCAGTACTTC	CASSWGGPLVETQYF
many	NA	TRBJ2-1	TRBV10-1	TGCGCCAGCAGCGGGAGATCATACAATGAGCAGTTCTTC	CASSGRSYNEQFF
NA	TRBD1	TRBJ2-6	TRBV7-9	TGTGCCAGCTCAGAGACAGGGGGCGGGAACGTCCTGACTTTC	CASSETGGGNVLTF
NA	TRBD1	TRBJ2-1	TRBV11-3	TGTGCCAGCAGCTTGGAGGCAGGGGGTTGGGATGAGCAGTTCTTC	CASSLEAGGWDEQFF
NA	NA	TRBJ2-7	TRBV10-2	TGCGCCAGCAGTGATCTAGGACCCATCTACGAGCAGTACTTC	CASSDLGPIYEQYF
few	NA	TRBJ1-1	TRBV11-2	TGTGCCAGCAGCTTTGCGGGGATAGGCACTGAAGCTTTCTTT	CASSFAGIGTEAFF
NA	TRBD1	TRBJ1-2	TRBV6-2/TRBV6-3	TGTGCCAGCAGTTACCGACAGGGAGAAAGGGCGTCTGGCTATGGCTACACCTTC	CASSYRQGERASGYGYTF
NA	TRBD2	TRBJ2-1	TRBV7-2	TGTGCCAGCAGCCTCGGACTAGCGGGAGGGCAGTTCTTC	CASSLGLAGGQFF
NA	NA	TRBJ1-6	TRBV14	TGTGCCAGCAGCCAACATAAGAACGACAGAAATTCACCCCTCCACTTT	CASSQHKNDRNSPLHF
many	TRBD2	TRBJ2-7	TRBV20-1	TGCAGTGTGACCCGTAGCGGGAGGGGCGAGCAGTACTTC	CSVTRSGRGEQYF
NA	NA	TRBJ1-3	TRBV4-2	TGTGCCAGCAGCCTGCGGGAGGGGGTTGGAAACACCATATATTTT	CASSLREGVGNTIYF
once	NA	TRBJ2-1	TRBV20-1	TGCAGTGCTAGAAGGAGCCGGGGGGCAAGTGAGCAGTTCTTC	CSARRSRGASEQFF
NA	TRBD2	TRBJ2-5	TRBV7-2	TGTGCCAGCAGCCCAGGGACTAGCGGGAGGGCAACGGAGACCCAGTACTTC	CASSPGTSGRATETQYF
NA	NA	TRBJ2-3	TRBV12-3/TRBV12-4	TGTGCCAGCAGTTTAGGGGGACGTTTATCAGATACGCAGTATTTT	CASSLGGRLSDTQYF